These T cell receptor beta chains were read from a single sample in a study of blood T cell repertoires in COVID-19. Repertoires were generated with immunoSEQ multiplex PCR, while TCRdb's copy carries only in-frame clones and drops some. This sample has around 230,000 clones; roughly 80% occur once, and the top ten carry about 2.5%. Specimen: peripheral blood. These receptors were taken from a middle-aged woman with active or convalescent COVID-19. Both conserved end residues are part of each CDR3. D genes are given only for firm matches. Expanded clones get a size class; other rows say once, few or many, or leave the size out.

D: .; size: few; J: TRBJ1-2; V: TRBV11-3; DNA: TGTGCCAGCAGCCAATTCCTAGGCAGTAACTATGGCTACACCTTC; CDR3: CASSQFLGSNYGYTF
D: .; size: .; J: TRBJ2-5; V: TRBV7-9; DNA: TGTGCCAGCAGCCCAGGACAGACCCAAGAGACCCAGTACTTC; CDR3: CASSPGQTQETQYF
D: .; size: .; J: TRBJ2-1; V: TRBV12-3/TRBV12-4; DNA: TGTGCCAGCAGTTCCCGGCGGAATGAGCAGTTCTTC; CDR3: CASSSRRNEQFF
D: .; size: .; J: TRBJ1-1; V: TRBV5-8; DNA: TGTGCCAGCAGAGACGGACCCGGGAAAATGAACACTGAAGCTTTCTTT; CDR3: CASRDGPGKMNTEAFF
D: .; size: .; J: TRBJ2-7; V: TRBV15; DNA: TGTGCCACCAGCAGAGATCTTTACGGGTGGGACATCTCCTACGAGCAGTACTTC; CDR3: CATSRDLYGWDISYEQYF
D: TRBD1; size: .; J: TRBJ1-5; V: TRBV19; DNA: TGTGCCAGTAGTATATGGGACAGGGTTCAGCCCCAGCATTTT; CDR3: CASSIWDRVQPQHF
D: TRBD1; size: .; J: TRBJ2-1; V: TRBV18; DNA: TGTGCCAGCTCATCGGCCGGGACAGGGGCTTGGACCCTACGCAATGAGCAGTTCTTC; CDR3: CASSSAGTGAWTLRNEQFF
D: .; size: .; J: TRBJ1-1; V: TRBV7-9; DNA: TGTGCCAGCAGTTTAAGACAGAATGAAGCTTTCTTT; CDR3: CASSLRQNEAFF
D: .; size: .; J: TRBJ2-5; V: TRBV15; DNA: TGTGCCACCAGCAGAGATCGGAGTCAAGAGACCCAGTACTTC; CDR3: CATSRDRSQETQYF
D: .; size: .; J: TRBJ1-5; V: TRBV7-6; DNA: TGTGCCAGCAGCTTAGCGGGGGCTAGCAATCAGCCCCAGCATTTT; CDR3: CASSLAGASNQPQHF
D: TRBD1; size: .; J: TRBJ1-2; V: TRBV5-4; DNA: TGTGCCAGCAGCACCATGACAGGGCAGACTAACTATGGCTACACCTTC; CDR3: CASSTMTGQTNYGYTF
D: TRBD1; size: .; J: TRBJ2-1; V: TRBV11-2; DNA: TGTGCCAGCAGCTTAGGAGGGACAGGGGGCCTGAATGAGCAGTTCTTC; CDR3: CASSLGGTGGLNEQFF
D: .; size: .; J: TRBJ1-1; V: TRBV29-1; DNA: TGCAGCGTTGGAACAGGGTTAATGAAGACTGAAGCTTTCTTT; CDR3: CSVGTGLMKTEAFF
D: TRBD2; size: .; J: TRBJ2-1; V: TRBV6-6; DNA: TGTGCCAGCAGTCCACTAGCGGGGGTTCCTGAGCAGTTCTTC; CDR3: CASSPLAGVPEQFF
D: .; size: .; J: TRBJ2-5; V: TRBV4-2; DNA: TGTGCCAGCAGCCAAGGGGCCGGGGTTGGGGAGACCCAGTACTTC; CDR3: CASSQGAGVGETQYF
D: TRBD1; size: .; J: TRBJ2-1; V: TRBV6-5; DNA: TGTGCCAGCAGTTACCGACAGGGGATCTCCTACAATGAGCAGTTCTTC; CDR3: CASSYRQGISYNEQFF
D: TRBD2; size: .; J: TRBJ2-7; V: TRBV9; DNA: TGTGCCAGCAGCGTAGGCCTAGCGGGGGGGCAGCACTTC; CDR3: CASSVGLAGGQHF
D: .; size: .; J: TRBJ1-3; V: TRBV30; DNA: TGTGCCTCCGGGACTGGAAACACCATATATTTT; CDR3: CASGTGNTIYF
D: TRBD1; size: .; J: TRBJ1-4; V: TRBV2; DNA: TGTGCCAGCAGCCGGACAGGGGGCAGTAATGAAAAACTGTTTTTT; CDR3: CASSRTGGSNEKLFF
D: .; size: .; J: TRBJ1-1; V: TRBV7-3; DNA: TGTGCCAGCAGCGCGCAGGGGTTGAGCACTGAAGCTTTCTTT; CDR3: CASSAQGLSTEAFF
D: .; size: many; J: TRBJ1-2; V: TRBV4-3; DNA: TGCGCCAGCAGCCAAGATAGGACAAGGGGGTTTGAGGGCTACACCTTC; CDR3: CASSQDRTRGFEGYTF
D: TRBD2; size: few; J: TRBJ2-3; V: TRBV14; DNA: TGTGCCAGCAGCCAAGGTAGCGGGAGAGCAGATACGCAGTATTTT; CDR3: CASSQGSGRADTQYF
D: .; size: .; J: TRBJ1-6; V: TRBV12-5; DNA: TGTGCTAGTGGTTTGGGCACAGGGAATGGTTCACCCCTCCACTTT; CDR3: CASGLGTGNGSPLHF
D: TRBD1; size: .; J: TRBJ1-5; V: TRBV4-3; DNA: TGCGCCAGCAGCTGGGGGACAGGGAACAATCAGCCCCAGCATTTT; CDR3: CASSWGTGNNQPQHF
D: .; size: .; J: TRBJ2-6; V: TRBV28; DNA: TGTGCCAGCAGTTTGACTCCCGGCTCTGGGGCCAACGTCCTGACTTTC; CDR3: CASSLTPGSGANVLTF
D: .; size: .; J: TRBJ1-6; V: TRBV4-2; DNA: TGTGCCAGCAGCCAAGAGGTCAGGGCGGGGGGGTCACCCCTCCACTTT; CDR3: CASSQEVRAGGSPLHF
D: TRBD2; size: .; J: TRBJ2-5; V: TRBV10-3; DNA: TGTGCCATCAGCCTCAGCGGACTAGCGGGAGATCAAGAGACCCAGTACTTC; CDR3: CAISLSGLAGDQETQYF
D: .; size: .; J: TRBJ2-7; V: TRBV5-1; DNA: TGCGCCAGCAGCTCCGACCCCGGGGTAGGCTACGAGCAGTACTTC; CDR3: CASSSDPGVGYEQYF
D: TRBD2; size: .; J: TRBJ2-1; V: TRBV10-3; DNA: TGTGCCATCAGTGAGAGGACTAGCGGGAGGGGAGGTGAGCAGTTCTTC; CDR3: CAISERTSGRGGEQFF
D: .; size: once; J: TRBJ1-2; V: TRBV3-1/TRBV3-2; DNA: TGTGCCAGCAGCCAAGTAGGGGGTAACTATGGCTACACCTTC; CDR3: CASSQVGGNYGYTF
D: TRBD1; size: .; J: TRBJ2-5; V: TRBV5-1; DNA: TGCGCCAGCAGCCCCCCCGGGACAGGGAAGGGAGAGACCCAGTACTTC; CDR3: CASSPPGTGKGETQYF
D: .; size: .; J: TRBJ2-1; V: TRBV9; DNA: TGTGCCAGCAGCGTAGGAGGGGGAAGCTACAATGAGCAGTTCTTC; CDR3: CASSVGGGSYNEQFF
D: TRBD1; size: .; J: TRBJ1-2; V: TRBV12-3/TRBV12-4; DNA: TGTGCCAGCAGTACCACAGGGGGCGGAGGCTACACCTTC; CDR3: CASSTTGGGGYTF
D: .; size: .; J: TRBJ1-1; V: TRBV6-6; DNA: TGTGCCAGCAGGGGGGGAAACACTGAAGCTTTCTTT; CDR3: CASRGGNTEAFF
D: .; size: few; J: TRBJ2-7; V: TRBV10-2; DNA: TGCGCCAGCAGTGAGATGCAGTTCTACGAGCAGTACTTC; CDR3: CASSEMQFYEQYF
D: .; size: .; J: TRBJ1-1; V: TRBV4-1; DNA: TGCGCCAGCAGCCAAGACCGGGGGGGGAACACTGAAGCTTTCTTT; CDR3: CASSQDRGGNTEAFF
D: .; size: .; J: TRBJ1-1; V: TRBV2; DNA: TGTGCCAGCAGTGATTCACGGGGGGTCGCTTTCTTT; CDR3: CASSDSRGVAFF
D: .; size: .; J: TRBJ1-1; V: TRBV3-1/TRBV3-2; DNA: TGTGCCAGCAGCCAAGATGTGGCCCAGAAAGCTTTCTTT; CDR3: CASSQDVAQKAFF
D: TRBD2; size: .; J: TRBJ2-2; V: TRBV4-1; DNA: TGCGCCAGCAGCCACCGTGGACTAGCGGCGAACACCGGGGAGCTGTTTTTT; CDR3: CASSHRGLAANTGELFF
D: .; size: .; J: TRBJ2-2; V: TRBV30; DNA: TGTGCCTTGGAGAGTGAGGGGGACCCCGGGGAGCTGTTTTTT; CDR3: CALESEGDPGELFF
D: .; size: .; J: TRBJ2-2; V: TRBV2; DNA: TGTGCCAGCAGTGCCGGACCCCCGGGGGACGGGGAGCTGTTTTTT; CDR3: CASSAGPPGDGELFF
D: TRBD1; size: .; J: TRBJ2-7; V: TRBV5-6; DNA: TGTGCCAGCAGCGAAGGTCCCGGGACAGGGGGGCGGCAGTACTTC; CDR3: CASSEGPGTGGRQYF
D: TRBD2; size: .; J: TRBJ2-1; V: TRBV9; DNA: TGTGCCAGCAGCGTAGCGGGAGGAAGCTCCTACAATGAGCAGTTCTTC; CDR3: CASSVAGGSSYNEQFF
D: TRBD2; size: .; J: TRBJ2-1; V: TRBV7-3; DNA: TGTGCCAGCAGCCCCTCCCCCCCAGCGGGGGTCTACAATGAGCAGTTCTTC; CDR3: CASSPSPPAGVYNEQFF
D: TRBD2; size: .; J: TRBJ2-5; V: TRBV19; DNA: TGTGCCAGTAGTATAGACCGGCCTAGCGGGGAGCCGATTCAAGAGACCCAGTACTTC; CDR3: CASSIDRPSGEPIQETQYF
D: TRBD2; size: .; J: TRBJ2-5; V: TRBV6-6; DNA: TGTGCCCCCGGGATGGCGGGGGGTCGAGAGACCCAGTACTTC; CDR3: CAPGMAGGRETQYF
D: TRBD1; size: .; J: TRBJ1-6; V: TRBV30; DNA: TGTGCCTCCTCAGGGGGCTATTCACCCCTCCACTTT; CDR3: CASSGGYSPLHF
D: .; size: .; J: TRBJ2-3; V: TRBV9; DNA: TGTGCCAGCAGCGTAGCTACCTGGGGCAGGGGCACAGATACGCAGTATTTT; CDR3: CASSVATWGRGTDTQYF
D: TRBD1; size: few; J: TRBJ1-6; V: TRBV6-5; DNA: TGTGCCAGCAGTTACGGGGGACAGGCCTATTCACCCCTCCACTTT; CDR3: CASSYGGQAYSPLHF
D: .; size: many; J: TRBJ1-5; V: TRBV6-2/TRBV6-3; DNA: TGTGCCAGCAGTTACCAGGGGTTCAGCAATCAGCCCCAGCATTTT; CDR3: CASSYQGFSNQPQHF
D: .; size: .; J: TRBJ2-2; V: TRBV9; DNA: TGTGCCAGCAGCGTAAGCCTAGCCGACACCGGGGAGCTGTTTTTT; CDR3: CASSVSLADTGELFF